These T cell receptor beta chains were read from a single sample in a study of CD8+CD57+ T cells in acquired aplastic anemia. TCRdb redid the calling of the reads with MiXCR, one entry per CDR3 protein. The data show fewer than 85,000 distinct CDR3 sequences, roughly two thirds seen once. The specimen sequenced was sorted CD4+, CD8+, or CD8+CD57+ T cells (not recorded which) from PBMCs. These TCRs come from a human donor with aplastic anemia. Each CDR3 is given with its conserved first and last residue. The D gene is left open where the match is weak. Clone size appears in some rows only: once, few, many, or a class for an expanded clone.

J: TRBJ2-7
D: NA
size: NA
V: TRBV7-2
DNA: TGTGCCAGCAGCCTCCGGGCGTGGGAGCAGTACTTC
CDR3: CASSLRAWEQYF

J: TRBJ2-7
D: TRBD1
size: few
V: TRBV10-3
DNA: TGTGCCATCAGTGAGGGACAGGCTCAACTCTACGAGCAGTACTTC
CDR3: CAISEGQAQLYEQYF

J: TRBJ1-5
D: NA
size: few
V: TRBV10-3
DNA: TGTGCCATCAGTGACGGGGCGGATCAGCCCCAGCATTTT
CDR3: CAISDGADQPQHF

J: TRBJ2-1
D: TRBD1
size: few
V: TRBV2
DNA: TGTGCCAGCAGACAGGGGTACTACAATGAGCAGTTCTTC
CDR3: CASRQGYYNEQFF

J: TRBJ1-1
D: NA
size: few
V: TRBV7-2
DNA: TGTGCCAGCAGCTCACCGGGAGCGAGGGACACTGAAGCTTTCTTT
CDR3: CASSSPGARDTEAFF

J: TRBJ1-4
D: TRBD1
size: NA
V: TRBV20-1
DNA: TGCAGTGCTAGATGGGGACAGGGGCGCGATGAAAAACTGTTTTTT
CDR3: CSARWGQGRDEKLFF

J: TRBJ2-7
D: NA
size: NA
V: TRBV2
DNA: TGTGCCAGCATTCAGGGATCCTACGAGCAGTACTTC
CDR3: CASIQGSYEQYF

J: TRBJ1-1
D: NA
size: NA
V: TRBV2
DNA: TGTGCCAGCAGCATGAACACTGAAGCTTTCTTT
CDR3: CASSMNTEAFF

J: TRBJ2-2
D: NA
size: NA
V: TRBV2
DNA: TGTGCCAGCAGTGATCAGGGGGGCGGGGAGCTGTTTTTT
CDR3: CASSDQGGGELFF

J: TRBJ2-3
D: NA
size: NA
V: TRBV20-1
DNA: TGCAGTGCTAGAGCGGGAGCGCTTGGAACAGATACGCAGTATTTT
CDR3: CSARAGALGTDTQYF

J: TRBJ2-7
D: TRBD2
size: NA
V: TRBV15
DNA: TGTGCCACCAGCAGTCCGGGACTAGCGGAGTACGAGCAGTACTTC
CDR3: CATSSPGLAEYEQYF

J: TRBJ2-7
D: TRBD1
size: NA
V: TRBV19
DNA: TGTGCCAGCGGGGACAGGAACTACGAGCAGTACTTC
CDR3: CASGDRNYEQYF

J: TRBJ2-7
D: TRBD2
size: NA
V: TRBV19
DNA: TGTGCCAGTAGTATTCTGGCGGGAGGGCCCTACGAGCAGTACTTC
CDR3: CASSILAGGPYEQYF

J: TRBJ2-1
D: TRBD1
size: NA
V: TRBV10-3
DNA: TGTGCCAGCAGTTGGGACAGAGAGCAGTTCTTC
CDR3: CASSWDREQFF

J: TRBJ2-1
D: TRBD2
size: NA
V: TRBV19
DNA: TGTGCCAGCGGGACTAGCGGGAGTGGGGAGCAGTTCTTC
CDR3: CASGTSGSGEQFF

J: TRBJ1-6
D: NA
size: NA
V: TRBV15
DNA: TGTGCCACCAGCAGAGACCCAATTCGACTTGGCTCACCCCTCCACTTT
CDR3: CATSRDPIRLGSPLHF

J: TRBJ2-3
D: TRBD2
size: NA
V: TRBV20-1
DNA: TGCAGTGGTGGCGGGGGGCTGAATACGCAGTATTTT
CDR3: CSGGGGLNTQYF

J: TRBJ1-1
D: TRBD1
size: NA
V: TRBV7-2
DNA: TGTGCCAGTTCAGGGGGATCGAACACTGAAGCTTTCTTT
CDR3: CASSGGSNTEAFF

J: TRBJ1-2
D: NA
size: NA
V: TRBV7-9
DNA: TGTGCCAGCAGCTCCGCAGGGTCCTATGGCTACACCTTC
CDR3: CASSSAGSYGYTF

J: TRBJ2-3
D: NA
size: many
V: TRBV9
DNA: TGTGCCAGCAGCGTCGGCGGCTCTAGCACAGATACGCAGTATTTT
CDR3: CASSVGGSSTDTQYF

J: TRBJ2-1
D: NA
size: NA
V: TRBV11-2
DNA: TGTGGCAGCAGCTCATCCCTACAGGGCAATGAGCAGTTCTTC
CDR3: CGSSSSLQGNEQFF

J: TRBJ1-6
D: TRBD1
size: NA
V: TRBV15
DNA: TGTGCCACCAGCTATCGACAGGGTGGCAATTCACCCCTCCACTTT
CDR3: CATSYRQGGNSPLHF

J: TRBJ2-7
D: NA
size: few
V: TRBV7-3
DNA: TGTGCCGCAGGGGCGGCCTACGAGCAGTACTTC
CDR3: CAAGAAYEQYF

J: TRBJ2-7
D: NA
size: once
V: TRBV7-8
DNA: TGTGCCAGCAGCCCCGGTGGGTTCCAGGGTGGCGAGCAGTACTTC
CDR3: CASSPGGFQGGEQYF

J: TRBJ2-7
D: NA
size: NA
V: TRBV15
DNA: TGTGCCACCAGCAGAGATTCGAGGGTTGACGAGCAGTACTTC
CDR3: CATSRDSRVDEQYF

J: TRBJ2-1
D: NA
size: NA
V: TRBV29-1
DNA: TGCAGCGTTGACTACCCGAATGAGCAGTTCTTC
CDR3: CSVDYPNEQFF

J: TRBJ2-7
D: NA
size: NA
V: TRBV29-1
DNA: TGCAGCGCCTTAGCGGAATCCTACGAGCAGTACTTC
CDR3: CSALAESYEQYF

J: TRBJ1-1
D: NA
size: NA
V: TRBV12-3/TRBV12-4
DNA: TGTGCCAGCAGGTTCAGGGACTTTGAAGCTTTCTTT
CDR3: CASRFRDFEAFF

J: TRBJ2-5
D: NA
size: NA
V: TRBV2
DNA: TGTGCCAGCAGTGAAACTTCTGAGACCCAGTACTTC
CDR3: CASSETSETQYF

J: TRBJ2-3
D: NA
size: once
V: TRBV24-1
DNA: TGTGCCACCAGTGATTTGGGCGGGGCGGGAAGCACAGATACGCAGTATTTT
CDR3: CATSDLGGAGSTDTQYF

J: TRBJ2-7
D: NA
size: few
V: TRBV9
DNA: TGTGCCAGCAGCCCCCGCGGCTACGAGCAGTACTTC
CDR3: CASSPRGYEQYF

J: TRBJ2-1
D: NA
size: NA
V: TRBV20-1
DNA: TGCAGCGTAGGGGGAGGGGAGCAGTTCTTC
CDR3: CSVGGGEQFF